The rows below give T cell receptor beta chains drawn from one sample of a study of post-analysis software for immune sequencing data. TCRdb independently ran MiXCR on the PCR reads; one entry per CDR3 protein. Of approximately 730,000 distinct CDR3 sequences listed, 46% are singletons. Sequenced sample: blood. The receptors shown here come from a girl between 10 and 17 years old with multiple sclerosis. The CDR3 runs from the conserved cysteine through the conserved F or W. The D gene is left open where the match is weak. Some rows mark clone size as missing; the rest say once, few, many or name a class of expanded clone.

d_call	clone_size	v_call	j_call	cdr3_nt	cdr3_aa
TRBD1	-	TRBV5-1	TRBJ2-5	TGCGCCAGCAGCTCGGGGGACAGGGGAACGGAGACCCAGTACTTC	CASSSGDRGTETQYF
-	-	TRBV15	TRBJ2-5	TGTGCCACCAGCAGAGATCTAGACAGCCAAGAGACCCAGTACTTC	CATSRDLDSQETQYF
TRBD2	-	TRBV7-2	TRBJ2-1	TGTGCCAGCAGCTTTTATTCCGGGAGGCGAGAGTATGATGAGCAGTTCTTC	CASSFYSGRREYDEQFF
TRBD2	-	TRBV7-2	TRBJ2-7	TGTACCAGCAGCCCCGGGACTAGCGGACCTATTCGCGAGCAGTACTTC	CTSSPGTSGPIREQYF
-	-	TRBV5-8	TRBJ2-5	TGTGCCAGCCCAGGGGCACTACAAGAGACCCAGTACTTC	CASPGALQETQYF
-	-	TRBV29-1	TRBJ1-1	TGCAGCGGTTACAGGGCCCAGAACACTGAAGCTTTCTTT	CSGYRAQNTEAFF
-	many	TRBV29-1	TRBJ2-6	TGCAGCGTATCGGAGGCTGGGGCCAACGTCCTGACTTTC	CSVSEAGANVLTF
-	once	TRBV6-5	TRBJ1-1	TGTGCCAGCAGGGGAAGGGAGAGTTCGGACACTGAAGCTTTCTTT	CASRGRESSDTEAFF
-	few	TRBV20-1	TRBJ2-3	TGCAGTGCTTTGGAGGCCACCAGCACAGATACGCAGTATTTT	CSALEATSTDTQYF
TRBD2	-	TRBV29-1	TRBJ2-1	TGCAGCGTATCCGGGACTAGCGGGAGTGTTGAGCAGTTCTTC	CSVSGTSGSVEQFF
TRBD2	-	TRBV10-3	TRBJ2-1	TGTGCCATCAGTGAGTTTGAGCGGGACTACAATGAGCAGTTCTTC	CAISEFERDYNEQFF
TRBD1	-	TRBV12-3/TRBV12-4	TRBJ2-7	TGTGCCAGCAGTTCGCCCGACAGGGGCGCCGAGCAGTACTTC	CASSSPDRGAEQYF
-	-	TRBV7-9	TRBJ2-4	TGTGCCAGCAGCTATCAAGGCTTC	CASSYQGF
-	few	TRBV7-2	TRBJ2-3	TGTGCCAGCAGCTTAAGTTGGGCTGCCTCCGATACGCAGTATTTT	CASSLSWAASDTQYF
-	few	TRBV29-1	TRBJ2-6	TGCAGCGTAACCGGACTGGACTCTGGGGCCAACGTCCTGACTTTC	CSVTGLDSGANVLTF
-	-	TRBV7-2	TRBJ2-5	TGTGCCAGCAGCGCCCACAGGGGGGGCCTAGGAGAGCAGTACTTC	CASSAHRGGLGEQYF
TRBD2	few	TRBV12-3/TRBV12-4	TRBJ2-1	TGTGCCAGCAGTTCCTCCCTCCGGACTAGCGGCTACAATGAGCAGTTCTTC	CASSSSLRTSGYNEQFF
TRBD1	once	TRBV5-5	TRBJ2-1	TGTGCCAGCAGCAGGGACAGGGATATGACACCCTACGAGCAGTTCTTC	CASSRDRDMTPYEQFF
-	-	TRBV13	TRBJ1-2	TGTGCCAGCGCACCCAGGGGTTTCCCTTACACCTTC	CASAPRGFPYTF
-	-	TRBV6-5	TRBJ1-4	TGTGCCAGCAGTTACTCGCCAGGGGCTAATGAAAAACTGTTTTTT	CASSYSPGANEKLFF
TRBD2	few	TRBV15	TRBJ2-3	TGTGCCACCAGCAGAGATCGTCCTAGCGTCGGGGGGGATACGCAGTATTTT	CATSRDRPSVGGDTQYF
-	-	TRBV7-2	TRBJ2-7	TGTGCCAGCAGCTTAGAACCGGGACACGACTACGAGCAGTACTTC	CASSLEPGHDYEQYF
-	-	TRBV27	TRBJ2-5	TGTGCCAGCAGCTGGGGATATCCGTACCAAGAGACCCAGTACTTC	CASSWGYPYQETQYF
-	-	TRBV20-1	TRBJ2-7	TGCAGTGCTAGAGATGCGAGCTCCTACGAGCAGTACTTC	CSARDASSYEQYF
-	-	TRBV6-5	TRBJ1-2	TGTGCCAGCCGGGGTTTCGTTGGCCCATCGAGCTATGGCTACACCTTC	CASRGFVGPSSYGYTF
TRBD2	-	TRBV12-3/TRBV12-4	TRBJ2-7	TGTGCCAGCAGTTTCGGGGGGAGAGGGTACGAGCAGTACTTC	CASSFGGRGYEQYF
TRBD1	-	TRBV27	TRBJ2-7	TGTGCCAGCAGTTTTGGCAGGGGGAAGGAGCAGTACTTC	CASSFGRGKEQYF
-	-	TRBV12-3/TRBV12-4	TRBJ2-5	TGTGCCAGCAGTGGAACAGCCAACCAAGAGACCCAGTACTTC	CASSGTANQETQYF